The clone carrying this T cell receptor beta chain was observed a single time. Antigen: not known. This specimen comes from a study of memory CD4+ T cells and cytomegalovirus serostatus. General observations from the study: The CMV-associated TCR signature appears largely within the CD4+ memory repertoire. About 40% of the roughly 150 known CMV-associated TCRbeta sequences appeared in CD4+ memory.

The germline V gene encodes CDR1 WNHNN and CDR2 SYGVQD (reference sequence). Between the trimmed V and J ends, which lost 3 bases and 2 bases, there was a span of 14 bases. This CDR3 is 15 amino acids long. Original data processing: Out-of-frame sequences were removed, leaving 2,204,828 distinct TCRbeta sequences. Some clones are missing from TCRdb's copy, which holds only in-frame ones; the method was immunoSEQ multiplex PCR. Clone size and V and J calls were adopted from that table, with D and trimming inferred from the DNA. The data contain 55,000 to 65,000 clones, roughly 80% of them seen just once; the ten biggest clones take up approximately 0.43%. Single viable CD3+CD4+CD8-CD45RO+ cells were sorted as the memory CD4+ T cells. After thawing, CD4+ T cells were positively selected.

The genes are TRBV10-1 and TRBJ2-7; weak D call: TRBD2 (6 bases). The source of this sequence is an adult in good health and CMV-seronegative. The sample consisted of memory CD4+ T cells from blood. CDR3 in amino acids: CASSEGGEQPYEQYF. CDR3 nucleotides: TGCGCCAGCAGTGAAGGAGGGGAACAGCCCTACGAGCAGTACTTC.